Given below is one TCR beta chain in context. Its antigen is unknown. It has no much larger one-base neighbor in the sample; base qualities were not kept. This entry is derived from a study of blood T cell repertoires in COVID-19 (dated by TCRdb to 2018 to 2021). About the study as a whole: Samples covering the acute and convalescent phases of COVID-19 were provided by collaborators in the United States, Italy and Spain. The prospective study material was composed of cDNA or gDNA derived from T cells, B-cell-depleted T cells, or PBMCs. Deeply sampled blood TCRbeta repertoires from subjects exposed to, actively infected with, or recovered from COVID-19 were included in the dataset. The repertoires were made available in a free public database intended to serve as a resource for research on the immune response to SARS-CoV-2. The samples were drawn from two sources: the first 160 participants of the ongoing ImmuneRACE study, and 1,200 or so subjects contributed by 6 global collaborators. Nearly every sample came with metadata listing a de-identified subject ID, COVID-19 status, age in years and sex. Where available, HLA class I and class II types were obtained from metadata supplied by the sample provider rather than from assay-based typing.

TCRbeta CDR3 regions were amplified from genomic DNA using the immunoSEQ Assay, a bias-controlled multiplex PCR. As for the original processing: The number of nucleated cells in each sample was estimated by amplification of reference gene primers within the assay. Sequence reads were collapsed and filtered to measure the absolute abundance of every unique TCRbeta CDR3 rearrangement. For each sample, productive Simpson clonality was calculated as the square root of Simpson's diversity index across productive rearrangements. TCRdb mirrors the immuneACCESS table, restricted to in-frame sequences. Some clones are absent from its copies; in checked studies, under half trace to an unresolved V gene, and the reason for the others is unknown. From that table come the V and J calls and clone size; the DNA was used to work out D and trimming. This sample has 380,000 or so clones in its table, and roughly 86% of those were observed once. The leading ten clones occupy about 2.1% of the sample.

The paper as a whole reports these results and caveats: The amount of clinical and demographic metadata varied by source and participant and was provided uncurated.

Participants in the prospective study were aged about 18 to 95 years, lived in about two dozen United States geographic areas, and enrolled through a virtual design. In the prospective study, cohorts were assigned on the basis of participant-reported clinical history obtained from a screening survey and a study questionnaire. Each participant in the prospective study had whole blood, serum and a nasopharyngeal or oropharyngeal swab collected by mobile phlebotomists. Prospective study participants could optionally give additional blood draws and questionnaires over a 2-month period. Before DNA extraction, prospective study blood samples were shipped either frozen or at room temperature. CDR1 and CDR2, looked up from the germline V gene, are SGHNT and YENEEA. V loses 5 bases at its end and J loses 0 bases; junction bases beyond the gene matches: 8. The CDR3 goes from the cysteine to the phenylalanine over 17 residues. Only CDR3 DNA remains: 51 bases, in frame from the first base.

This receptor was obtained from a woman in her thirties or forties with acute COVID-19. This chain joins TRBV11-3 to TRBJ2-3, and TRBD2 aligns with 10 junction nucleotides. Input material: PBMCs or T cells enriched from blood (not recorded which). At the DNA level, the sequence is TGTGCCAGCAGCCCCGGTAGAGCGGGGGGGAGCACAGATACGCAGTATTTT. It translates as CASSPGRAGGSTDTQYF.